This T cell receptor (beta chain) was recovered during a study of tissue T cells after allogeneic stem cell transplantation. Study information: Pathologist review favored tissue samples showing histologically apparent lymphocytes.

CDR3 length equals 15 residues. In germline, CDR1 is SGHVS, CDR2 FNYEAQ. Trimming left V 1 base short and J 7 bases short, with 11 bases between. The repertoire was sequenced with immunoSEQ multiplex PCR; TCRdb's copy has only in-frame clones and lacks some. There are approximately 4,900 clones in the sample; approximately 74% occur only once, and over 7% lies in the top ten. V usage is TRBV7-6 and J usage is TRBJ1-6; D remains ambiguous. This receptor was obtained from a female donor aged 60 or older with lung cancer. The input for sequencing was tissue from the colon, taken at autopsy. CDR3 region: CASSLGAGTNSPLHF. The CDR3 DNA reads as TGTGCCAGCAGCTTAGGGGCAGGAACAAATTCACCCCTCCACTTT.